The 13 T cell receptor beta chains given below trace back to one sample, sequenced in a study of a mutant IDH1 vaccine in newly diagnosed glioma. The protocol was immunoSEQ multiplex PCR, while the TCRdb copy is restricted to in-frame clones and leaves out a portion. The table records tens of thousands of clones, roughly nine tenths of them present only once. Time point: baseline, week 1 (first vaccination visit). Treatment denoted: pre-vaccination baseline after standard-of-care therapy. This material consisted of PBMCs, taken from a glioma patient treated with radiotherapy, temozolomide or both. The receptors were gathered from a woman aged 35 to 49 with glioma.

The chain couples TRBV19 to TRBJ1-5; D is possibly TRBD1 (5 bases). Trimming stripped 2 bases from V and 6 bases from J, with 17 bases between. This CDR3 comprises 16 residues. Per germline, CDR1 LNHDA and CDR2 SQIVND (reference sequence). The CDR3 region is CASSITQGRDGQPQHF. The CDR3 DNA follows: TGTGCCAGTAGTATAACCCAGGGACGGGATGGTCAGCCCCAGCATTTT.

The DNA for the CDR3 is TGCAGCGGGGGTCGGGGTGGCACCTACGAGCAGTACTTC. Protein sequence: CSGGRGGTYEQYF. This chain connects TRBV29-1 to TRBJ2-7, with D tentatively TRBD2 (5 bases). The CDR3 has 13 amino acids. Germline-derived CDR1 and CDR2 are SQVTM and ANQGSEA. V was trimmed by 7 bases and J by 2 bases, leaving 15 bases between them.

The rearrangement links TRBV5-1 to TRBJ2-1; 11 positions agree with TRBD1. There are 15 residues in the CDR3. CDR1 and CDR2 from the germline V gene are SGHRS and YFSETQ. The trim removed 2 bases at V and 7 bases at J, leaving 5 bases unmatched. The CDR3 is CASSFGTGGMNEQFF. CDR3 nucleotides: TGCGCCAGCAGCTTTGGGACAGGGGGGATGAATGAGCAGTTCTTC.

V usage is TRBV6-5 and J usage is TRBJ2-7, with D maybe TRBD2 (5 bases). Germline CDR1 is MNHEY and CDR2 is SVGAGI. The CDR3 extends over 15 amino acids. The V gene lost 0 bases and the J gene lost 7 bases, with 16 bases spanning the gap. The CDR3 here is CASSYSPRDDGEQYF. CDR3 sequence (DNA): TGTGCCAGCAGTTACTCACCTCGGGATGACGGAGAGCAGTACTTC.

V gene TRBV2 combines with J gene TRBJ2-3; D is uncertain. Per the germline V gene, CDR1 is SNHLY and CDR2 is FYNNEI. This CDR3 is built from 15 residues. Trimming removed 4 bases at V and 0 bases at J, with 11 bases between. CDR3 coding DNA: TGTGCCAGCAGTGTGCAGGCGGTTAGCACAGATACGCAGTATTTT. This translates into CASSVQAVSTDTQYF.

The rearrangement joins TRBV6-5 to TRBJ2-1; D uncertain. The CDR3 covers 15 residues. Germline CDR1 and CDR2: MNHEY and SVGAGI. V was cut by 5 bases and J by 2 bases, with 13 bases left in between. The CDR3 is CASSPGLGAYNEQFF. CDR3 nucleotides: TGTGCCAGCAGTCCCGGCCTAGGCGCCTACAATGAGCAGTTCTTC.

The rearrangement links TRBV28 to TRBJ1-2; TRBD1 aligns across 9 bases. The V and J ends lost 5 bases and 8 bases, in that order; junction bases with no gene match: 9. CDR1 MDHEN and CDR2 SYDVKM come from the germline V gene. The CDR3 totals 14 residues. In nucleotides, the CDR3 is TGTGCCAGCAGTAGACCGGGACAGGGAATCGGCTACACCTTC. Encoded protein: CASSRPGQGIGYTF.

This chain connects TRBV6-4 to TRBJ2-7; D call uncertain. Between the trimmed V and J ends, which lost 2 bases and 5 bases, there was a span of 4 bases. The CDR3 is made up of 11 amino acids. Germline values: CDR1 MRHNA, CDR2 SNTAGT. The CDR3 protein is CASSDGHEQYF. Here the CDR3 DNA reads TGTGCCAGCAGTGACGGGCACGAGCAGTACTTC.

The CDR3 nucleotides are TGCGCCAGCAGCTCTAGTCCGGGACTAGCGGTAACCACAGATACGCAGTATTTT. Protein: CASSSSPGLAVTTDTQYF. The J gene is TRBJ2-3, the V gene TRBV5-1; TRBD2 matches 11 bases. Losses at the gene ends were 3 bases for V and 2 bases for J; bases not matched to a gene: 11. Germline V CDR1 and CDR2: SGHRS, YFSETQ. The CDR3 extends over 18 amino acids.

The chain links TRBV5-1 to TRBJ1-5, with 10 bases matching TRBD1. The CDR3 totals 20 residues. CDR1 is SGHRS, CDR2 YFSETQ, per germline. The junction had 14 bases not matched to a gene; V was cut back by 2 bases and J by 0 bases. Here the CDR3 DNA reads TGCGCCAGCAGCTTAAACCGGGACAGGGGTCTCCGCTATAGCAATCAGCCCCAGCATTTT. Translating it yields CASSLNRDRGLRYSNQPQHF.

V is TRBV6-1 and J is TRBJ1-3; D is perhaps TRBD1 (6 bases). The V end lost 5 bases, the J end lost 0 bases, and 8 bases lay between the germline ends. The V gene's germline CDR1 is MNHNS and CDR2 SASEGT. The CDR3 loop spans 14 amino acids. The CDR3 loop reads CASSTGPSGNTIYF. The CDR3 bases are TGTGCCAGCAGTACAGGGCCCTCTGGAAACACCATATATTTT.

The chain is built from TRBV4-1 and TRBJ2-3; the D is unclear. This CDR3 region has 14 residues. V was pared by 0 bases and J by 4 bases, with 8 bases between. The germline V gene has CDR1 MGHRA and CDR2 YSYEKL. The CDR3 loop reads CASSQDEVADTQYF. The DNA of the CDR3 is TGCGCCAGCAGCCAAGATGAAGTTGCAGATACGCAGTATTTT.

The V call is TRBV9, the J call TRBJ2-1, with D tentatively TRBD2 (6 bases). The germline gives CDR1 SGDLS, CDR2 YYNGEE. V lost 0 bases to trimming and J lost 7 bases, with 8 bases between them. CDR3 length: 13 residues. The CDR3, as DNA: TGTGCCAGCAGCGTAGAGGAGGGGAATGAGCAGTTCTTC. Protein sequence: CASSVEEGNEQFF.